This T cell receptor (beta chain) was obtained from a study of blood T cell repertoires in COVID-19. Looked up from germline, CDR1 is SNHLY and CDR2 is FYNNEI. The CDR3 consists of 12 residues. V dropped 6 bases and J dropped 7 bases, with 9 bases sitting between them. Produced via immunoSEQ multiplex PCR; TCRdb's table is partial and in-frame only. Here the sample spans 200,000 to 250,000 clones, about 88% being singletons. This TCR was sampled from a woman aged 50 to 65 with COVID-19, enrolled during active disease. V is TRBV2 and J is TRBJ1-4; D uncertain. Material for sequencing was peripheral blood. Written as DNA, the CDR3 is TGTGCCAGCAGGGGCTCTCTTGAAAAACTGTTTTTT. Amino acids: CASRGSLEKLFF.